One sample yielded the 20 T cell receptor beta chains listed below, sequenced in a study of control samples from healthy donors and cancer patients. TCRdb's table, derived via immunoSEQ multiplex PCR, lists solely in-frame clones and lacks some. The repertoire holds over 100,000 clones, with 90% as singletons. The specimen sequenced was blood. These receptors all stem from a human donor in good health. The donor label of this sample is uncertain.

The J gene is TRBJ2-7, the V gene TRBV6-5; 7 bases line up with TRBD1. After removal of 5 bases from V and 3 bases from J, the junction contained 10 bases not matched to a gene. Germline V lookup: CDR1 MNHEY, CDR2 SVGAGI. The CDR3 is 15 amino acids. The CDR3 protein is CASSPSPGTDYEQYF. The CDR3 DNA sequence: TGTGCCAGCAGTCCCTCCCCCGGGACAGACTACGAGCAGTACTTC.

The chain carries TRBV9 and TRBJ1-5, with D possibly being TRBD1 (5 bases). The V gene lost 0 bases and the J gene lost 0 bases, with 7 bases spanning the gap. CDR1 is SGDLS and CDR2 is YYNGEE in the germline V gene. The CDR3 extends over 15 amino acids. The CDR3 DNA reads as TGTGCCAGCAGCGTAGATGGGGCTAGCAATCAGCCCCAGCATTTT. It specifies CASSVDGASNQPQHF.

This chain connects TRBV2 to TRBJ1-5, with TRBD1 as a possible D gene (5 bases). The CDR3 is made up of 13 amino acids. Trimming removed 6 bases at V and 6 bases at J, with 12 bases between. Germline lookup yields CDR1 SNHLY and CDR2 FYNNEI. The CDR3 is CASRLGAIQPQHF. The DNA for the CDR3 is TGTGCCAGCAGGCTAGGGGCGATTCAGCCCCAGCATTTT. Looking up the rest from reference TRBV2 and TRBJ1-5 gives the full variable domain: EPEVTQTPSHQVTQMGQEVILRCVPISNHLYFYWYRQILGQKVEFLVSFYNNEISEKSEIFDDQFSVERPDGSNFTLKIRSTKLEDSAMYFCASRLGAIQPQHFGDGTRLSIL.

As to this clone: The same CDR3 can be traced to other DNA sequences in this sample. This sequence joins TRBV5-1 and TRBJ1-1, with D unresolved. This CDR3 is 13 amino acids long. CDR1 and CDR2 (germline): SGHRS, YFSETQ. Trimming pared 0 bases from V and 2 bases from J, leaving 5 bases between. DNA for the CDR3: TGCGCCAGCAGCTTGGATCCTAACACTGAAGCTTTCTTT. As protein: CASSLDPNTEAFF.

The chain has TRBV28 and TRBJ1-3, with D tentatively TRBD1 (5 bases). This CDR3 has 15 amino acids. V gave up 4 bases and J gave up 8 bases, with 18 bases separating them. CDR1 and CDR2 (germline): MDHEN, SYDVKM. DNA of the CDR3: TGTGCCAGCAGTTCCCCGACAGCCATCGTGGACACCATATATTTT. This translates into CASSSPTAIVDTIYF.

The CDR3 sequence: CASSLGSYTEAFF. CDR3 coding DNA: TGCGCCAGCAGCTTGGGTAGCTACACTGAAGCTTTCTTT. The chain employs TRBV5-1 and TRBJ1-1; no reliable D call. The germline gives CDR1 SGHRS, CDR2 YFSETQ. Trimming cost V 0 bases and J 3 bases, with 6 bases left between them. The CDR3 covers 13 residues.

The V gene is TRBV11-2, the J gene TRBJ1-2; possibly TRBD1 for D (5 bases). Germline values: CDR1 SGHAT, CDR2 FQNNGV. CDR3 size: 13 residues. Deletions cut 1 base from V and 7 bases from J, with 10 bases between. The CDR3 sequence: CASSLGGGSGYTF. The CDR3 bases are TGTGCCAGCAGCTTAGGGGGGGGATCTGGCTACACCTTC.

V gene TRBV5-6 combines with J gene TRBJ1-1, with a tentative D call TRBD1 (6 bases). The V gene lost 4 bases and the J gene lost 2 bases, with 12 bases spanning the gap. This CDR3 is 14 amino acids long. Germline CDR1 SGHDT, CDR2 YYEEEE. CDR3 nucleotides: TGTGCCAGCAGCATCAGGACAGAAAACACTGAAGCTTTCTTT. This translates into CASSIRTENTEAFF.

This clone appeared a single time. CDR3 nucleotides: TGTGCCAGCAGTGGACAGGGCTACTATGGCTACACCTTC. Translation gives CASSGQGYYGYTF. The chain is built from TRBV12-3 or TRBV12-4 and TRBJ1-2, with 8 bases identical to TRBD1. The J segment lost 3 bases and the V segment lost 5 bases, leaving 2 bases of the junction unmatched. The CDR3 has 13 residues.

This rearrangement joins TRBV2 to TRBJ1-5, with no clear D. Germline CDR1 SNHLY, CDR2 FYNNEI. Trimming took off 0 bases at V and 2 bases at J, with 11 bases between the two ends. CDR3 size: 16 residues. The CDR3 DNA follows: TGTGCCAGCAGTGAAGCGTCACCCTTGGGCAATCAGCCCCAGCATTTT. It encodes CASSEASPLGNQPQHF. Looking up the rest from reference TRBV2 and TRBJ1-5 gives the full variable domain: EPEVTQTPSHQVTQMGQEVILRCVPISNHLYFYWYRQILGQKVEFLVSFYNNEISEKSEIFDDQFSVERPDGSNFTLKIRSTKLEDSAMYFCASSEASPLGNQPQHFGDGTRLSIL.

CDR3 sequence (DNA): TGTGCCAGCAGCCAAGGACAGGGGGCGGTTAATTCACCCCTCCACTTT. Its translation: CASSQGQGAVNSPLHF. The chain uses TRBV3-1 (or the pseudogene TRBV3-2) and TRBJ1-6; 10 nucleotides match TRBD1. V trimming: 1 base; J trimming: 6 bases; junction bases outside the gene matches: 3. From germline, CDR1 is LGHDT and CDR2 YNNKEL (reference sequence). This CDR3 is 16 amino acids long.

The chain combines TRBV11-3 with TRBJ2-1, with a weak D call TRBD2 (5 bases). Deletions cut 5 bases from V and 10 bases from J, with 12 bases between. The CDR3 is 12 residues long. CDR1 and CDR2 (germline): SGHNT, YENEEA. DNA for the CDR3: TGTGCCAGCAGCCCGAGGGCTGGGGAGCAGTTCTTC. Translating it yields CASSPRAGEQFF.

The chain employs TRBV11-2 and TRBJ2-1; D is ambiguous. The CDR3 is 15 residues long. The V end lost 0 bases, the J end lost 4 bases, and 10 bases lay between the germline ends. Germline V gene lookup returns CDR1 SGHAT and CDR2 FQNNGV. As DNA, the CDR3 is TGTGCCAGCAGCTTAGACAGTATCTCATACAATGAGCAGTTCTTC. Amino acids: CASSLDSISYNEQFF.

The chain joins TRBV5-1 to TRBJ2-1; 10 nucleotides match TRBD1. This CDR3 contains 16 residues. Germline CDR1 SGHRS, CDR2 YFSETQ. With V trimmed by 3 bases and J by 2 bases, 5 bases remained unmatched. CDR3 loop: CASSSGDRGTYNEQFF. In nucleotides, the CDR3 is TGCGCCAGCAGCTCGGGGGACAGGGGAACCTACAATGAGCAGTTCTTC. The full variable domain, with the rest looked up from reference TRBV5-1 and TRBJ2-1, is KAGVTQTPRYLIKTRGQQVTLSCSPISGHRSVSWYQQTPGQGLQFLFEYFSETQRNKGNFPGRFSGRQFSNSRSEMNVSTLELGDSALYLCASSSGDRGTYNEQFFGPGTRLTVL.

The chain couples TRBV4-3 to TRBJ2-3; TRBD2 might be the D (6 bases). In germline, CDR1 is LGHNA, CDR2 YSLEER. Trimming took 1 base from V and 3 from J, leaving 11 bases between them. The CDR3 runs to 15 residues. Here the CDR3 reads CASSQGRGGTDTQYF. As DNA, the CDR3 is TGCGCCAGCAGCCAAGGAAGAGGAGGGACAGATACGCAGTATTTT.

The chain combines TRBV5-4 with TRBJ2-1; TRBD1 matches 8 bases. Per germline, CDR1 SGHNT and CDR2 YYREEE (reference sequence). The trim removed 5 bases at V and 6 bases at J, leaving 13 bases unmatched. The CDR3 runs to 16 residues. DNA of the CDR3: TGTGCCAGCAGTGGGGGACAGGCCAAAGCCTCCAATGAGCAGTTCTTC. It yields the protein CASSGGQAKASNEQFF.

This chain joins TRBV12-5 and TRBJ2-3, with no clear D. The length of the CDR3 is 12 residues. Germline V CDR1 and CDR2: LGHNT, FRNRAP. V lost 0 bases to trimming and J lost 4 bases, with 2 bases between them. The CDR3 DNA reads TGTGCTAGTGGTTTGGTAGCAGATACGCAGTATTTT. It yields the protein CASGLVADTQYF.

The chain combines TRBV29-1 with TRBJ2-7; 7 bases line up with TRBD1. There are 13 residues in the CDR3. V shed 3 bases, J shed 2 bases, and the junction held 4 bases outside the gene matches. Germline values: CDR1 SQVTM, CDR2 ANQGSEA. The CDR3 protein is CSVDGGTAYEQYF. The CDR3 region has the DNA TGCAGCGTTGACGGTGGGACAGCCTACGAGCAGTACTTC.

The chain carries TRBV10-3 and TRBJ1-5; D may be TRBD1 (6 bases). Germline V lookup: CDR1 ENHRY, CDR2 SYGVKD. The CDR3 extends over 15 amino acids. V was shortened by 4 bases and J by 4 bases, with 14 bases between the two germline ends. The CDR3 region is CAISGTGLGNQPQHF. The CDR3 DNA reads as TGTGCCATCAGTGGAACAGGGTTAGGGAATCAGCCCCAGCATTTT.

The chain recombines TRBV28 with TRBJ1-5; no clear D gene. The CDR3 runs 19 residues. Trimming stripped 5 bases from V and 0 bases from J, with 23 bases between. Germline CDR1 MDHEN, CDR2 SYDVKM. The CDR3 DNA reads as TGTGCCAGCAGTCCCCCCTTGGGGAATTACCTTTATAGCAATCAGCCCCAGCATTTT. Its protein is CASSPPLGNYLYSNQPQHF.